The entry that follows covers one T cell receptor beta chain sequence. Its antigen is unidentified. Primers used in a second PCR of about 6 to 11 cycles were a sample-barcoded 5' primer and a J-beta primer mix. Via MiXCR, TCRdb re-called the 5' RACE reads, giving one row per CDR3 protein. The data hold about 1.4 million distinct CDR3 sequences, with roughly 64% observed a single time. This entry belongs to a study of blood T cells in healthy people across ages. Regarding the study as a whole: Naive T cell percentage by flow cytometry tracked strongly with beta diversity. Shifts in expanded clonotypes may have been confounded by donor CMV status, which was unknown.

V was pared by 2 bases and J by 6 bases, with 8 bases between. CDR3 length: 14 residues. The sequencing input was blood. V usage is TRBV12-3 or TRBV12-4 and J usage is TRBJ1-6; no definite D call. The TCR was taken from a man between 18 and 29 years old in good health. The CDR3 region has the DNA TGTGCCAGCAGTTTAAGACCGACTAATTCACCCCTCCACTTT. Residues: CASSLRPTNSPLHF.